This T cell receptor (beta chain) was documented in a study of T cell repertoires in cytomegalovirus infection. Study background: Recently identified HLA-C-restricted and well-studied HLA-B-restricted CMV epitopes were used. A matching HLA type, together with CMV infection, was signaled by public TCR beta signatures.

General study findings and limits: Carriage of CMV together with the relevant HLA was identifiable through cumulative public TCR beta family frequency. What dominated the ex vivo response were HLA-C-restricted CMV-specific TCR beta clonotypes.

CDR1 and CDR2 (germline): WNHNN, SYGVQD (reference sequence). CDR3 length: 17 amino acids. J was trimmed by 0 bases and V by 6 bases; bases with no gene match: 11. MiXCR was run by TCRdb on the reads, yielding one entry per CDR3 protein. The data show some 900,000 distinct CDR3 sequences, approximately 32% seen once. This clonotype was seen ten or more times. Antigen unknown. Sequencing used cultured CD8+ T cells from PBMCs, obtained from culture after CMV antigen stimulation. This rearrangement joins TRBV10-1 to TRBJ1-5, with TRBD1 matching over 7 bases. The sequence was collected from a human donor in good health (CMV status not recorded). Some clones in this sample may be carry-over from other donors' samples. The CDR3 DNA reads TGCGCCAGCAGGAGGATCCAGGGGGACAGTAGCAATCAGCCCCAGCATTTT. Translation gives CASRRIQGDSSNQPQHF.